This T cell receptor (beta chain) was captured by sequencing in a study of Ad26.COV2.S vaccination and SARS-CoV-2 variants. Background on the study: The authors gave Ad26.COV2.S intramuscularly, either once or twice 56 days apart. Study results and limitations: Breadth and depth estimates from TCRs may understate total T cell responses. Participants given vaccine showed non-spike TCR breadth similar to that of placebo recipients.

The data were produced by immunoSEQ multiplex PCR, yet TCRdb's version contains in-frame clones alone and is incomplete. The data hold 350,000 to 500,000 clones, with approximately 92% observed a single time. Turning to this clone: What it binds is unknown.

Documented treatment: approximately 18 received Ad26.COV2.S at low or high dose, single or two shots; about 5 received placebo; per-sample allocation not given. Day 63 after the first injection of vaccine or placebo was the sampling time. Within Boston, the person who donated was an adult of 18-55 years. The clonotype was recovered from a person aged 18-65 years who received the Ad26.COV2.S COVID-19 vaccine or a placebo. The sequencing used peripheral blood, collected in a trial of Ad26.COV2.S vaccine versus placebo.

DNA for the CDR3: TGTGCCAGCAGTTACCCCCGGGAGGGGTCCTACGAGCAGTACTTC. Protein sequence: CASSYPREGSYEQYF. This rearrangement joins TRBV6-6 to TRBJ2-7, with 8 bases aligning to TRBD2. This CDR3 comprises 15 residues. V trimming: 2 bases; J trimming: 1 base; junction bases outside the gene matches: 4. CDR1 is MNHNY, CDR2 SVGAGI, per germline (reference sequence).